These 25 T cell receptor beta chains originate from one sample sequenced in a study of shared clonotypes between healthy human individuals. Here immunoSEQ multiplex PCR was the method, and the copy in TCRdb shows in-frame clones only, minus some. This table has 740,000 or so clones, around 78% appearing once. Sequenced material: memory CD4+ T cells sorted from blood. Subset described: CD45RA-negative fraction. The receptors come from a woman under 40 in good health.

The V and J genes are TRBV6-5 and TRBJ2-1; D remains unclear. V was pared by 0 bases and J by 5 bases, with 8 bases between. The CDR3 runs to 14 residues. CDR1 is MNHEY and CDR2 is SVGAGI in the germline V gene. CDR3 loop: CASSYSYSNNEQFF. For the CDR3, the DNA is TGTGCCAGCAGTTACTCGTACTCGAACAATGAGCAGTTCTTC.

The chain combines TRBV4-2 with TRBJ2-7, with D possibly TRBD2 on 6 matching bases. Germline V gene data show CDR1 as LGHNA and CDR2 as YNFKEQ. V lost 2 bases to trimming and J lost 2 bases, with 13 bases between them. The CDR3 spans 15 residues. CDR3 DNA sequence: TGTGCCAGCAGCCAATCGGGACTTGATGCCTACGAGCAGTACTTC. Protein: CASSQSGLDAYEQYF.

CDR3 protein: CASSFDRAYGYTF. The CDR3 coding sequence is TGCGCCAGCAGCTTTGACAGGGCCTATGGCTACACCTTC. V is TRBV5-1 and J is TRBJ1-2, with 7 bases aligning to TRBD1. Germline V CDR1 and CDR2: SGHRS, YFSETQ. V trimming: 2 bases; J trimming: 4 bases; junction bases outside the gene matches: 2. The length of the CDR3 is 13 residues.

The chain recombines TRBV10-3 with TRBJ1-2; 7 bases fit TRBD1. The CDR3 contains 17 residues. With 0 bases clipped from V and 4 bases from J, the junction kept 11 bases outside the gene matches. Germline V CDR1 and CDR2: ENHRY, SYGVKD. The CDR3: CAISESTGWTDRYGYTF. The CDR3 DNA is TGTGCCATCAGTGAGTCGACAGGGTGGACCGACCGCTATGGCTACACCTTC.

This clone showed up just once. The chain links TRBV6-1 to TRBJ2-3, with 9 bases fitting TRBD2. Germline CDR1 and CDR2: MNHNS and SASEGT. Trimming removed 3 bases from V and 4 bases from J; junction bases left unmatched: 8. CDR3 size: 16 residues. For the CDR3, the DNA is TGTGCCAGCAGTGATAGAGGCGGGACTAGCCCAGATACGCAGTATTTT. As protein: CASSDRGGTSPDTQYF.

V usage is TRBV6-6 and J usage is TRBJ2-3; TRBD2 matches 7 bases. V trimming: 7 bases; J trimming: 2 bases; junction bases outside the gene matches: 9. The CDR3 is 15 amino acids. CDR1 is MNHNY, CDR2 SVGAGI, per germline (reference sequence). The CDR3 is CASTRGRGVTDTQYF. The CDR3 region has the DNA TGTGCCAGCACGCGGGGCCGGGGGGTCACAGATACGCAGTATTTT.

There are a few counts of this clone. The rearrangement uses TRBV5-1 and TRBJ2-1; maybe TRBD2 (5 bases). Germline V gives CDR1 SGHRS, CDR2 YFSETQ. The CDR3 loop spans 15 amino acids. V shed 4 bases and J shed 2 bases, with 13 bases lying between them. CDR3 coding DNA: TGCGCCAGCAGCCCCGATAGCGCCGCCTACAATGAGCAGTTCTTC. Translation: CASSPDSAAYNEQFF.

This clone has more than one count but fewer than ten. The chain has TRBV19 and TRBJ2-7, with 10 nucleotides matching TRBD1. The J segment lost 5 bases and the V segment lost 4 bases, leaving 8 bases of the junction unmatched. The CDR3 extends over 15 amino acids. Germline V gene data show CDR1 as LNHDA and CDR2 as SQIVND (reference sequence). The DNA for the CDR3 is TGTGCCAGTAGTACAAGGGGACAGGGGCAGAACGAGCAGTACTTC. As protein: CASSTRGQGQNEQYF.

The V call is TRBV30, the J call TRBJ1-2; TRBD1 might be the D (6 bases). Germline loops: CDR1 GTSNPN, CDR2 SVGIG (reference sequence). V was shortened by 3 bases and J by 4 bases, with 6 bases between the two germline ends. The CDR3 has 11 amino acids. The CDR3 is CAWRQGYGYTF. Here the CDR3 DNA reads TGTGCCTGGAGACAGGGCTATGGCTACACCTTC.

The rearrangement uses TRBV5-1 and TRBJ2-1, with 9 bases fitting TRBD2. This CDR3 contains 15 residues. Germline CDR1 SGHRS, CDR2 YFSETQ. J lost 4 bases, V lost 4 bases, and 6 bases had no gene match. The DNA of the CDR3 is TGCGCCAGCAGCCTAAGGACTAGCGCTTACAATGAGCAGTTCTTC. This gives the protein CASSLRTSAYNEQFF.

This chain links TRBV29-1 with TRBJ1-2; unclear D gene. The CDR3 covers 11 residues. V shed 3 bases and J shed 0 bases, with 2 bases lying between them. Germline V gives CDR1 SQVTM, CDR2 ANQGSEA. The CDR3 DNA is TGCAGCGTTGATACTAACTATGGCTACACCTTC. Translating it yields CSVDTNYGYTF.

The genes are TRBV28 and TRBJ2-3; 10 bases are a match to TRBD2. Germline lookup yields CDR1 MDHEN and CDR2 SYDVKM. This CDR3 spans 16 amino acids. V lost 4 bases and J lost 2; bases outside the gene matches: 6. CDR3 region: CASSSIAGGDTDTQYF. DNA for the CDR3: TGTGCCAGCAGTTCGATAGCGGGGGGAGACACAGATACGCAGTATTTT.

V usage is TRBV7-2 and J usage is TRBJ2-1; no reliable D call. This CDR3 is built from 13 residues. V lost 5 bases and J 5 bases, leaving 10 bases between the germline ends. Germline loops: CDR1 SGHTA, CDR2 FQGNSA. The CDR3: CASSDRPNNEQFF. The CDR3 region has the DNA TGTGCCAGCAGCGATAGACCGAACAATGAGCAGTTCTTC. Full variable domain (missing parts from reference TRBV7-2 and TRBJ2-1): GAGVSQSPSNKVTEKGKDVELRCDPISGHTALYWYRQSLGQGLEFLIYFQGNSAPDKSGLPSDRFSAERTGGSVSTLTIQRTQQEDSAVYLCASSDRPNNEQFFGPGTRLTVL.

The chain uses TRBV27 and TRBJ2-7, with TRBD1 identical over 9 bases. The ends lost 6 bases at V and 9 bases at J; junction bases unmatched: 12. This CDR3 is built from 14 residues. CDR1 is MNHEY and CDR2 is SMNVEV in the germline V gene (reference sequence). For the CDR3, the DNA is TGTGCCAGCAGACGAGTTGGGACAGGGCTTGGGCAGTACTTC. Protein sequence: CASRRVGTGLGQYF.

CDR3 protein: CASSQKAGHEQYF. The CDR3 DNA sequence: TGTGCCAGCTCACAAAAAGCAGGTCACGAGCAGTACTTC. The chain couples TRBV18 to TRBJ2-7; D ambiguous. CDR1 is KGHSH and CDR2 is LQKENI in the germline V gene. This CDR3 comprises 13 residues. V was trimmed by 4 bases and J by 5 bases, leaving 12 bases between them.

The chain combines TRBV28 with TRBJ2-2; TRBD1 matches at 9 bases. The germline V gene encodes CDR1 MDHEN and CDR2 SYDVKM. Trimming at V came to 5 bases and at J to 5 bases, leaving 6 bases not matched to a gene. There are 15 residues in the CDR3. The CDR3 is CASSRGTGFTGELFF. The CDR3 nucleotides are TGTGCCAGCAGTAGGGGGACAGGGTTTACCGGGGAGCTGTTTTTT.

The chain carries TRBV11-2 and TRBJ1-1; no clear D. Germline V gives CDR1 SGHAT, CDR2 FQNNGV. Trimming cost V 1 base and J 2 bases, with 8 bases left between them. There are 14 residues in the CDR3. This CDR3 is CASSLAAPNTEAFF. The CDR3 bases are TGTGCCAGCAGCTTAGCTGCCCCTAACACTGAAGCTTTCTTT.

This clone has a single count. This chain links TRBV9 with TRBJ2-1; D not certain. Germline lookup yields CDR1 SGDLS and CDR2 YYNGEE. The CDR3 contains 16 residues. The ends were cut back, 3 bases at V and 4 bases at J, with 17 bases in the middle. The CDR3 DNA sequence: TGTGCCAGCAGCGGTGCGATACTAAATCCTTACAATGAGCAGTTCTTC. Amino acids: CASSGAILNPYNEQFF. Looking up the rest from reference TRBV9 and TRBJ2-1 gives the full variable domain: DSGVTQTPKHLITATGQRVTLRCSPRSGDLSVYWYQQSLDQGLQFLIQYYNGEERAKGNILERFSAQQFPDLHSELNLSSLELGDSALYFCASSGAILNPYNEQFFGPGTRLTVL.

The chain joins TRBV5-1 to TRBJ2-2; no firm D call. From germline, CDR1 is SGHRS and CDR2 YFSETQ. The CDR3 contains 13 residues. V lost 3 bases to trimming and J lost 3 bases, with 6 bases between them. The CDR3 reads CASSSSDTGELFF. The CDR3 region has the DNA TGCGCCAGCAGCTCTTCGGACACCGGGGAGCTGTTTTTT.

CDR3 nucleotides: TGTGCCAGCAGTTTCCGGCATCTCGTAGGCGAGCAGTACTTC. Its translation is CASSFRHLVGEQYF. This chain uses TRBV6-6 with TRBJ2-7; no clear D. V was trimmed by 4 bases and J by 6 bases, leaving 16 bases between them. CDR3 length: 14 residues. The germline gives CDR1 MNHNY, CDR2 SVGAGI (reference sequence).

This chain links TRBV19 with TRBJ1-5, with TRBD1 as a possible D gene (5 bases). Germline V gene sequence: CDR1 LNHDA, CDR2 SQIVND (reference sequence). V was trimmed by 7 bases and J by 1 base, leaving 20 bases between them. This CDR3 comprises 17 residues. CDR3: CASTPGPYLGSNQPQHF. The CDR3 nucleotides are TGTGCCAGTACTCCGGGACCCTACCTGGGAAGCAATCAGCCCCAGCATTTT.

This chain uses TRBV7-2 with TRBJ1-2; TRBD1 matches 8 bases. The CDR3 is made up of 15 amino acids. CDR1 and CDR2 from the germline V gene are SGHTA and FQGNSA. J lost 7 bases, V lost 0 bases, and 7 bases had no gene match. The CDR3 is CASSLAGQVPVGYTF. CDR3 bases: TGTGCCAGCAGCTTAGCGGGACAGGTTCCGGTTGGCTACACCTTC.

CDR3 residues: CASSFGPPSTDTQYF. The CDR3 DNA reads as TGTGCCAGCAGCTTCGGGCCACCTAGCACAGATACGCAGTATTTT. The V call is TRBV7-7, the J call TRBJ2-3; D is undetermined. Per germline, CDR1 SSHAT and CDR2 FNYEAQ (reference sequence). Trimming pared 3 bases from V and 0 bases from J, leaving 10 bases between. The CDR3 length is 15 residues.

Points on this clone: This sequence is one base from a far larger clone and is likely a read error. The same CDR3 also results from other DNA sequences found in this sample. The chain combines TRBV28 with TRBJ2-7; 11 nucleotides line up with TRBD2. After removal of 5 bases from V and 2 bases from J, the junction contained 5 bases not matched to a gene. Germline CDR1 reads MDHEN; CDR2 reads SYDVKM. The CDR3 spans 15 residues. CDR3 bases: TGTGCCAGCAGTCCGGGGACTAGCGGAACCTACGAGCAGTACTTC. Translation gives CASSPGTSGTYEQYF.

This clone was recorded at least ten times. This chain uses TRBV6-6 with TRBJ2-7, with D perhaps TRBD1 or TRBD2 (5 bases each). CDR3 length: 15 amino acids. The germline V and J ends were trimmed by 0 bases and 4 bases, with 13 bases remaining between them. Per the germline V gene, CDR1 is MNHNY and CDR2 is SVGAGI (reference sequence). CDR3 sequence: CASSYSNQGGYEQYF. The DNA for the CDR3 is TGTGCCAGCAGTTACTCGAATCAGGGCGGGTACGAGCAGTACTTC.